This TCR beta chain was sequenced for a study of blood T cell repertoires in COVID-19. In the study's own analysis: Reference gene primer amplification gave nucleated cell count estimates. Repertoires were generated with immunoSEQ multiplex PCR, while TCRdb's copy carries only in-frame clones and drops some. That table supplies the V and J calls and clone size; D and trimming were determined from the DNA. The sample yields 250,000 to 350,000 clones, 85% to 90% seen once. The CDR3 totals 14 residues. The table lists this clone with a count of one. Sequencing input: PBMCs or T cells enriched from blood (not recorded which). This clonotype was obtained from a young woman who had recovered from COVID-19. This chain joins TRBV21-1 and TRBJ1-1; TRBD1, the table's D call, was not compared with the DNA. TRBV21-1 is noted as a pseudogene. This CDR3 is CASAIGLMNTEAFF. CDR3 sequence (DNA): TGTGCCAGTGCCATTGGGCTAATGAACACTGAAGCTTTCTTT.